The 15 T cell receptor beta chains in this list originate from one sample, sequenced in a study of T-cell reconstitution after alpha-beta-depleted transplantation in children. Unique molecular identifiers were built into the TCRbeta library. MiXCR, applied by TCRdb to the PCR reads, yields one record per CDR3 protein. This table holds a few hundred thousand distinct CDR3 sequences, around 25% found once. Sequencing used PBMCs, mostly from graft donor cells, obtained 180 days after TCRalphabeta/CD19-depleted stem cell transplant. The receptors were sampled from a male patient aged 10 to 17 who had a stem cell transplant for acute lymphoblastic leukemia, so the T cells may come from the graft donor.

This clonotype was seen just once. J is TRBJ2-1 and V is TRBV13; possible D gene TRBD2, 7 bases. Per the germline V gene, CDR1 is PRHDT and CDR2 is FYEKMQ (reference sequence). The CDR3 consists of 16 residues. V was cut by 3 bases and J by 8 bases, with 20 bases left in between. CDR3 in amino acids: CASSFGSRGGGDEQFF. CDR3 DNA: TGTGCCAGCAGCTTTGGGTCGAGGGGAGGGGGAGATGAGCAGTTCTTC. Full variable domain (rest looked up from reference TRBV13 and TRBJ2-1): AAGVIQSPRHLIKEKRETATLKCYPIPRHDTVYWYQQGPGQDPQFLISFYEKMQSDKGSIPDRFSAQQFSDYHSELNMSSLELGDSALYFCASSFGSRGGGDEQFFGPGTRLTVL.

This clonotype showed up many times. The chain joins TRBV20-1 to TRBJ2-7; no reliable D call. V dropped 3 bases and J dropped 3 bases, with 18 bases sitting between them. The germline CDR1 and CDR2 sequences are DFQATT and SNEGSKA (reference sequence). CDR3 length: 15 residues. CDR3 residues: CSASDRARSHYEQYF. In DNA form, the CDR3 reads TGCAGTGCTAGCGATCGGGCCAGATCTCACTACGAGCAGTACTTC.

The sample holds a few counts of this clonotype. The chain uses TRBV20-1 and TRBJ2-1, with D possibly being TRBD2 (5 bases). Germline CDR1 is DFQATT and CDR2 is SNEGSKA (reference sequence). This CDR3 region has 14 residues. The ends were cut back, 7 bases at V and 2 bases at J, with 15 bases in the middle. The CDR3 protein is CSDMRAYPYNEQFF. In nucleotides, the CDR3 is TGCAGTGATATGAGGGCCTACCCCTACAATGAGCAGTTCTTC.

Turning to this clonotype: Mismatch with germline at one junction end may stem from a read error. The chain is built from TRBV6-5 and TRBJ1-2; 8 bases are shared with TRBD1. Germline CDR1 reads MNHEY; CDR2 reads SVGAGI. This CDR3 has 16 amino acids. The CDR3 coding sequence is TGTGCCAGCAGTTACTCCCGGACAGGGTCGGACTATGACTACACCTTC. Amino acid sequence: CASSYSRTGSDYDYTF.

This clonotype was seen ten or more times. V gene TRBV28 combines with J gene TRBJ2-1; 7 nucleotides line up with TRBD2. CDR1 and CDR2 (germline): MDHEN, SYDVKM. Trimming at V came to 6 bases and at J to 4 bases, leaving 9 bases not matched to a gene. This CDR3 comprises 15 residues. This CDR3 is CASSQSGNSYNEQFF. CDR3 coding DNA: TGTGCCAGCAGCCAGAGCGGGAACTCTTACAATGAGCAGTTCTTC.

This clonotype was detected only a few times. This rearrangement joins TRBV20-1 to TRBJ2-7, with 8 bases that match TRBD2. J gave up 4 bases and V 1 base, and 3 bases lay outside the gene matches. The CDR3 contains 13 residues. Germline V lookup: CDR1 DFQATT, CDR2 SNEGSKA (reference sequence). Written as DNA, the CDR3 is TGCAGTGCTAGAGTGGCGGGAGGTTACGAGCAGTACTTC. It encodes CSARVAGGYEQYF.

The genes are TRBV5-1 and TRBJ2-5; possible D gene TRBD1, 5 bases. The length of the CDR3 is 17 residues. In germline, CDR1 is SGHRS, CDR2 YFSETQ. V was shortened by 4 bases and J by 1 base, with 20 bases between the two germline ends. The CDR3 coding sequence is TGCGCCAGCAGCCTTCAGGGTAGAGGTGCAATCCAAGAGACCCAGTACTTC. Its translation is CASSLQGRGAIQETQYF.

This clonotype came up many times. The rearrangement uses TRBV7-3 and TRBJ2-5; TRBD1 might be the D (5 bases). This CDR3 has 14 residues. Deletions cut 1 base from V and 2 bases from J, with 8 bases between. Germline V lookup: CDR1 SGHTA, CDR2 FQGTGA. The DNA of the CDR3 is TGTGCCAGCAGCTTAAGGGCAGGGCAAGAGACCCAGTACTTC. It is translated as CASSLRAGQETQYF.

The table lists this clonotype with many counts. The chain is built from TRBV7-7 and TRBJ2-1; a possible D gene is TRBD1 (6 bases). The CDR3 is made up of 16 amino acids. Germline V lookup: CDR1 SSHAT, CDR2 FNYEAQ (reference sequence). V lost 5 bases and J 3 bases, leaving 17 bases between the germline ends. CDR3 nucleotide sequence: TGTGCCAGCAGCGCCAGTGGTCCAGGGGTCTACAATGAGCAGTTCTTC. Translation: CASSASGPGVYNEQFF. The full variable domain, completed using reference TRBV7-7 and TRBJ2-1, is GAGVSQSPRYKVTKRGQDVTLRCDPISSHATLYWYQQALGQGPEFLTYFNYEAQPDKSGLPSDRFSAERPEGSISTLTIQRTEQRDSAMYRCASSASGPGVYNEQFFGPGTRLTVL.

DNA of the CDR3: TGTGCCAGCAGCCGACTAGAAATGGGACAGGGGTACAATGAGCAGTTCTTC. Translation gives CASSRLEMGQGYNEQFF. This chain links TRBV4-2 with TRBJ2-1; 10 bases are shared with TRBD1. The CDR3 has 17 amino acids. V was clipped by 4 bases and J by 4 bases; unmatched bases: 10. Germline V gene sequence: CDR1 LGHNA, CDR2 YNFKEQ.

J is TRBJ2-1 and V is TRBV27; 15 bases map to TRBD2. CDR1 is MNHEY, CDR2 SMNVEV, per germline (reference sequence). This CDR3 is built from 16 residues. The V gene end was trimmed by 7 bases and the J gene end by 6 bases; junction bases not matched to a gene: 7. CDR3 DNA: TGTGCCAGCATCCCGGGACTAGCGGGAGGTGGCAATGAGCAGTTCTTC. It translates to CASIPGLAGGGNEQFF.

This clonotype was detected a few times. The chain recombines TRBV7-8 with TRBJ1-5; D perhaps matches TRBD1 (6 bases). Germline-derived CDR1 and CDR2 are SGHVS and FQNEAQ. The V gene lost 1 base and the J gene lost 6 bases, with 13 bases spanning the gap. The CDR3 length is 15 residues. Written as DNA, the CDR3 is TGTGCCAGCAGCTTAGGGGGGGCAGGGAGTCAGCCCCAGCATTTT. Its protein is CASSLGGAGSQPQHF.

This sequence joins TRBV4-2 and TRBJ1-4, with 8 bases identical to TRBD1. Germline CDR1 and CDR2: LGHNA and YNFKEQ. This CDR3 comprises 17 residues. V lost 0 bases, J lost 0 bases, and 3 bases stayed unmatched. The CDR3 reads CASSQDPGGSTNEKLFF. For the CDR3, the DNA is TGTGCCAGCAGCCAAGATCCAGGGGGCTCAACTAATGAAAAACTGTTTTTT.

The chain employs TRBV7-9 and TRBJ2-6, with TRBD1 as a possible D gene (5 bases). Germline-derived CDR1 and CDR2 are SEHNR and FQNEAQ (reference sequence). The CDR3 has 14 residues. Trimming shortened V by 8 bases and J by 0 bases, and 8 bases separated the two germline ends. The CDR3 is CASARVSGANVLTF. CDR3 bases: TGTGCCAGCGCCAGGGTCTCTGGGGCCAACGTCCTGACTTTC.

This clonotype was counted once. V and J are TRBV7-8 and TRBJ2-1; 10 nucleotides line up with TRBD2. The CDR3 extends over 16 amino acids. The germline gives CDR1 SGHVS, CDR2 FQNEAQ. The trim removed 7 bases at V and 1 base at J, leaving 7 bases unmatched. CDR3 in amino acids: CASTGAGGLSYNEQFF. In nucleotides, the CDR3 is TGTGCCAGCACGGGAGCGGGAGGGCTTTCCTACAATGAGCAGTTCTTC.